These 23 T cell receptor beta chains were sequenced from one sample in a study of blood T cell repertoires in COVID-19. The data were produced by immunoSEQ multiplex PCR, yet TCRdb's version contains in-frame clones alone and is incomplete. The sample has under 150,000 clones; about 80% are singletons. The specimen sequenced was PBMCs or T cells enriched from blood (not recorded which). The receptors were gathered from a man aged 40-50 years with acute COVID-19.

This clone was recorded only once. The chain joins TRBV20-1 to TRBJ2-5; D might be TRBD2 (5 bases). Trimming removed 3 bases at V and 4 bases at J, with 12 bases between. There are 13 residues in the CDR3. The germline gives CDR1 DFQATT, CDR2 SNEGSKA (reference sequence). CDR3 in DNA: TGCAGTGCTAGTGTTCCTAGCTCAGAGACCCAGTACTTC. It encodes CSASVPSSETQYF.

The rearrangement joins TRBV10-1 to TRBJ1-2, with D maybe TRBD1 (6 bases). Trimming removed 5 bases from V and 8 bases from J, with 15 bases in between. The CDR3 is 13 amino acids. Germline CDR1 and CDR2: WNHNN and SYGVQD (reference sequence). CDR3 amino acids: CASSPRVGGGYTF. The CDR3 DNA reads as TGCGCCAGCAGTCCCCGGGTAGGGGGAGGCTACACCTTC.

The chain combines TRBV6-5 with TRBJ2-2; no reliable D call. The germline gives CDR1 MNHEY, CDR2 SVGAGI. Trimming stripped 3 bases from V and 5 bases from J, with 4 bases between. This CDR3 is 12 amino acids long. Here the CDR3 reads CASSYYTGELFF. For the CDR3, the DNA is TGTGCCAGCAGTTATTATACCGGGGAGCTGTTTTTT.

The V gene is TRBV3-1 (or the pseudogene TRBV3-2), the J gene TRBJ1-3; possible D gene TRBD1, 6 bases. Germline assignment: CDR1 LGHDT and CDR2 YNNKEL (reference sequence). With 0 bases removed from V and 9 bases from J, the gap between germline ends came to 12 bases. This CDR3 is 14 amino acids long. CDR3 in DNA: TGTGCCAGCAGCCAAGATCGGGGGGCCCGCACCATATATTTT. Translating it yields CASSQDRGARTIYF.

V usage is TRBV9 and J usage is TRBJ2-2; 10 bases agree with TRBD2. The germline CDR1 and CDR2 sequences are SGDLS and YYNGEE. The CDR3 spans 16 residues. V was clipped by 1 base and J by 5 bases; unmatched bases: 5. The CDR3 protein is CASSVWLAGETGELFF. For the CDR3, the DNA is TGTGCCAGCAGCGTATGGCTAGCGGGAGAGACCGGGGAGCTGTTTTTT.

The J gene is TRBJ2-5, the V gene TRBV27; maybe TRBD2 (6 bases). Per germline, CDR1 MNHEY and CDR2 SMNVEV (reference sequence). The ends were cut back, 5 bases at V and 5 bases at J, with 12 bases in the middle. CDR3 size: 13 residues. The CDR3, as DNA: TGTGCCAGCAGTCACCGGGGGTGGGAGACCCAGTACTTC. This translates into CASSHRGWETQYF.

This chain connects TRBV15 to TRBJ1-1; D is perhaps TRBD1 (6 bases). This CDR3 region has 16 residues. Looked up from germline, CDR1 is LNHNV and CDR2 is YYDKDF (reference sequence). V gave up 1 base and J gave up 1 base, with 13 bases separating them. In DNA, the CDR3 is TGTGCCACCAGCAGAGGTAAGGGACATCAGAACACTGAAGCTTTCTTT. Encoded protein: CATSRGKGHQNTEAFF.

The chain combines TRBV19 with TRBJ2-3, with 10 bases matching TRBD2. CDR1 is LNHDA, CDR2 SQIVND, per germline (reference sequence). The V and J ends lost 7 bases and 3 bases, in that order; junction bases with no gene match: 7. The CDR3 spans 15 residues. The CDR3 bases are TGTGCCAGTATAGGAAGCGGGGGGGGGACAGATACGCAGTATTTT. Amino acid sequence: CASIGSGGGTDTQYF.

With regard to this clone: This sample also contains other DNA sequences that code for the same CDR3. The chain carries TRBV5-1 and TRBJ1-2, with 9 bases aligning to TRBD1. The V segment lost 3 bases and the J segment 1 base; nucleotides outside the gene matches: 4. Per germline, CDR1 SGHRS and CDR2 YFSETQ. The CDR3 is made up of 15 amino acids. The DNA for the CDR3 is TGCGCCAGCAGCTCCGGGACAGGGATTAACTATGGCTACACCTTC. This codes for CASSSGTGINYGYTF.

The table lists this clone with a count of one. The rearrangement links TRBV30 to TRBJ2-2, with 8 positions matching TRBD2. Looked up from germline, CDR1 is GTSNPN and CDR2 is SVGIG (reference sequence). Germline trimming cut 7 bases from V and 3 bases from J; bases unmatched to any gene: 10. The CDR3 has 15 amino acids. CDR3 amino acids: CASLGGGPDTGELFF. The CDR3 nucleotides are TGTGCCTCCCTCGGGGGGGGGCCCGACACCGGGGAGCTGTTTTTT.

This chain uses TRBV3-1 (or the pseudogene TRBV3-2) with TRBJ1-1; 9 bases agree with TRBD1. V shed 4 bases and J 4 bases; nucleotides not matched to a gene: 4. This CDR3 has 14 residues. Germline V gives CDR1 LGHDT, CDR2 YNNKEL (reference sequence). The CDR3: CASSPRQGGTEAFF. As DNA, the CDR3 is TGTGCCAGCAGCCCGAGACAGGGGGGCACTGAAGCTTTCTTT.

CDR3 coding DNA: TGTGCCAGCAGTTGGGGGACTAGCGGATTCACAGATACGCAGTATTTT. It yields the protein CASSWGTSGFTDTQYF. V and J are TRBV6-5 and TRBJ2-3; TRBD2 matches at 11 bases. The CDR3 extends over 16 amino acids. Germline assignment: CDR1 MNHEY and CDR2 SVGAGI. Trimming cost V 4 bases and J 2 bases; bases outside gene matches: 5.

The V and J genes are TRBV7-9 and TRBJ2-3, with 9 bases matching TRBD2. The CDR3 has 13 amino acids. CDR1 and CDR2 from the germline V gene are SEHNR and FQNEAQ (reference sequence). V shed 4 bases and J 8 bases; nucleotides not matched to a gene: 4. CDR3 region: CASSWGTSITQYF. The CDR3 DNA reads TGTGCCAGCAGCTGGGGGACTAGCATTACGCAGTATTTT.

The rearrangement joins TRBV7-3 to TRBJ2-2, with 7 positions matching TRBD2. This CDR3 contains 17 residues. Germline V lookup: CDR1 SGHTA, CDR2 FQGTGA. V trimming: 5 bases; J trimming: 2 bases; junction bases outside the gene matches: 11. CDR3 region: CASSRGSVGLNTGELFF. The CDR3 DNA reads as TGTGCCAGCAGCCGCGGTAGTGTGGGACTAAACACCGGGGAGCTGTTTTTT.

The chain carries TRBV2 and TRBJ1-5; D is unclear. V lost 10 bases, J lost 0 bases, and 10 bases lay in between. Germline lookup yields CDR1 SNHLY and CDR2 FYNNEI. The CDR3 extends over 13 amino acids. CDR3 amino acids: CATHGDSNQPQHF. The CDR3, as DNA: TGTGCCACTCACGGTGATAGCAATCAGCCCCAGCATTTT. Full variable domain (missing parts from reference TRBV2 and TRBJ1-5): EPEVTQTPSHQVTQMGQEVILRCVPISNHLYFYWYRQILGQKVEFLVSFYNNEISEKSEIFDDQFSVERPDGSNFTLKIRSTKLEDSAMYFCATHGDSNQPQHFGDGTRLSIL.

This clone has only a few counts. The sample has other DNA sequences that encode this CDR3 too. V usage is TRBV18 and J usage is TRBJ1-1, with D possibly TRBD1 on 5 matching bases. The germline V gene encodes CDR1 KGHSH and CDR2 LQKENI. CDR3 size: 14 residues. V gave up 6 bases and J gave up 2 bases, with 13 bases separating them. The CDR3 loop is CASSPTALNTEAFF. CDR3 DNA: TGTGCCAGCTCCCCGACAGCTCTTAACACTGAAGCTTTCTTT.

This chain connects TRBV3-1 (or the pseudogene TRBV3-2) to TRBJ2-7, with unresolved D. The CDR3 spans 14 residues. Germline V gene sequence: CDR1 LGHDT, CDR2 YNNKEL (reference sequence). V dropped 0 bases and J dropped 2 bases, with 8 bases sitting between them. This CDR3 reads CASSQEGGPYEQYF. CDR3 nucleotides: TGTGCCAGCAGCCAAGAAGGCGGTCCCTACGAGCAGTACTTC.

The rearrangement joins TRBV11-3 to TRBJ2-5, with a weak D call TRBD2 (5 bases). There are 16 residues in the CDR3. Trimming pared 5 bases from V and 2 bases from J, leaving 18 bases between. Germline lookup yields CDR1 SGHNT and CDR2 YENEEA. The CDR3 coding sequence is TGTGCCAGCAGCCCCTCCCCGGGGTTAGGACAAGAGACCCAGTACTTC. It translates to CASSPSPGLGQETQYF.

The gene calls are TRBV2 and TRBJ2-1; 11 positions agree with TRBD2. Germline-derived CDR1 and CDR2 are SNHLY and FYNNEI. Trimming took 2 bases from V and 10 from J; bases not matched to a gene: 4. CDR3 length: 14 amino acids. The CDR3 DNA reads as TGTGCCAGCAGTGAACTAGCGGGAGGTGCGGAGCAGTTCTTC. This translates into CASSELAGGAEQFF.

V gene TRBV24-1 combines with J gene TRBJ2-3; TRBD1 agrees at 7 bases. The CDR3 contains 15 residues. Germline CDR1 reads KGHDR; CDR2 reads SFDVKD. V was clipped by 4 bases and J by 6 bases; unmatched bases: 9. The CDR3 loop is CATSDPTGSGDTQYF. The CDR3 DNA follows: TGTGCCACCAGTGACCCGACAGGGTCCGGGGATACGCAGTATTTT.

The chain is built from TRBV11-2 and TRBJ2-3; tentative D call: TRBD2 (6 bases). The CDR3 spans 16 residues. Germline values: CDR1 SGHAT, CDR2 FQNNGV. The V end lost 6 bases, the J end lost 6 bases, and 22 bases lay between the germline ends. The CDR3 DNA reads TGTGCCAGCAGATCCGCTATGGGCGGGGTCCGGGATACGCAGTATTTT. It encodes CASRSAMGGVRDTQYF. Variable domain in full (rest from reference TRBV11-2 and TRBJ2-3): EAGVAQSPRYKIIEKRQSVAFWCNPISGHATLYWYQQILGQGPKLLIQFQNNGVVDDSQLPKDRFSAERLKGVDSTLKIQPAKLEDSAVYLCASRSAMGGVRDTQYFGPGTRLTVL.

J is TRBJ1-2 and V is TRBV21-1; the table gives TRBD1 as D, unverified against the DNA. TRBV21-1 is a documented pseudogene. CDR3 length: 13 amino acids. CDR3 sequence: CATLRGHNYGYTF. The CDR3 DNA sequence: TGTGCCACTTTACGGGGACACAACTATGGCTACACCTTC.

The chain joins TRBV19 to TRBJ2-2; 12 positions agree with TRBD1. V lost 4 bases to trimming and J lost 7 bases; unmatched junction nucleotides: 7. The CDR3 contains 16 residues. CDR1 is LNHDA and CDR2 is SQIVND in the germline V gene (reference sequence). In nucleotides, the CDR3 is TGTGCCAGTAGTAGCCCGGGACAGGGGGCGATCGGGGAGCTGTTTTTT. It yields the protein CASSSPGQGAIGELFF.